This is a list of T cell receptor beta chains from one sample in a study of high-grade serous ovarian cancer treatment subgroups. The method was immunoSEQ multiplex PCR; TCRdb's version includes in-frame clones alone and lacks a portion of them. The sample has about 33,000 clones, about 80% seen once. The sequenced material came from tumor tissue. Receptors were obtained from a human donor with high-grade serous ovarian cancer. The conserved cysteine and the conserved F or W are not part of the CDR3 here.

v_call: TRBV6-4
cdr3_aa: ASSEQGGQPQH

v_call: TRBV7-8
cdr3_aa: ASSGGTGTYEQY

v_call: TRBV9
cdr3_aa: ASSSRTGDANYGYT

v_call: TRBV27
cdr3_aa: ASSLQGLAGGGDEQF

v_call: TRBV7-9
cdr3_aa: ASSTEEEQPQH

v_call: TRBV11-1
cdr3_aa: ASSFSRGDTEAF

v_call: TRBV11-2
cdr3_aa: ASSLEGGSRHEQF

v_call: TRBV6-1
cdr3_aa: ASRPDWTPPDTQY

v_call: TRBV6-1
cdr3_aa: ASTGLVTAKNIQY

v_call: TRBV4-2
cdr3_aa: ASSQDQDSYSYEQY

v_call: TRBV7-2
cdr3_aa: ASSKDRNTGELF

v_call: TRBV5-1
cdr3_aa: ASSPGSYNEQF